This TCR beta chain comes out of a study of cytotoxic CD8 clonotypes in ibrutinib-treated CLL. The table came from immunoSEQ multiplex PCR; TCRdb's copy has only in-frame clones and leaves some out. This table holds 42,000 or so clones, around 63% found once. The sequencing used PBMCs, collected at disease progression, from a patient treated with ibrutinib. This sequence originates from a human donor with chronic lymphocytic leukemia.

Written as DNA, the CDR3 is TGTGCCAGCAGCCAGGGACTAGCGGGCCAAGAGACCCAGTACTTC. It is translated as CASSQGLAGQETQYF. The chain is built from TRBV5-4 and TRBJ2-5; 12 nucleotides line up with TRBD2. The CDR3 extends over 15 amino acids. The germline V gene encodes CDR1 SGHNT and CDR2 YYREEE (reference sequence). The junction had 2 bases not matched to a gene; V was cut back by 4 bases and J by 1 base. Complete variable domain (other parts from reference TRBV5-4 and TRBJ2-5): ETGVTQSPTHLIKTRGQQVTLRCSSQSGHNTVSWYQQALGQGPQFIFQYYREEENGRGNFPPRFSGLQFPNYSSELNVNALELDDSALYLCASSQGLAGQETQYFGPGTRLLVL.